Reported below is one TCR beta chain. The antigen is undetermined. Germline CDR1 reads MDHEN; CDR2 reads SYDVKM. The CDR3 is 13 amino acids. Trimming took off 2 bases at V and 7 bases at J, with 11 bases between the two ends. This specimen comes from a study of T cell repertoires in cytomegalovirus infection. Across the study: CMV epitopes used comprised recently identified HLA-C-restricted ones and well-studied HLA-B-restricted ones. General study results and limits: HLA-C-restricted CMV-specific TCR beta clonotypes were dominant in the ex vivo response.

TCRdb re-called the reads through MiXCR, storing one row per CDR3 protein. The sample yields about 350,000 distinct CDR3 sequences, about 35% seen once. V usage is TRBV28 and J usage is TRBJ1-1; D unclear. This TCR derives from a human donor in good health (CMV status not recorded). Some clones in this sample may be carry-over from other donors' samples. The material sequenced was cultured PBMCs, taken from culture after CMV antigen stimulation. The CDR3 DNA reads TGTGCCAGCAGTTTAATGGCAGGCGTTGAAGCTTTCTTT. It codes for CASSLMAGVEAFF.